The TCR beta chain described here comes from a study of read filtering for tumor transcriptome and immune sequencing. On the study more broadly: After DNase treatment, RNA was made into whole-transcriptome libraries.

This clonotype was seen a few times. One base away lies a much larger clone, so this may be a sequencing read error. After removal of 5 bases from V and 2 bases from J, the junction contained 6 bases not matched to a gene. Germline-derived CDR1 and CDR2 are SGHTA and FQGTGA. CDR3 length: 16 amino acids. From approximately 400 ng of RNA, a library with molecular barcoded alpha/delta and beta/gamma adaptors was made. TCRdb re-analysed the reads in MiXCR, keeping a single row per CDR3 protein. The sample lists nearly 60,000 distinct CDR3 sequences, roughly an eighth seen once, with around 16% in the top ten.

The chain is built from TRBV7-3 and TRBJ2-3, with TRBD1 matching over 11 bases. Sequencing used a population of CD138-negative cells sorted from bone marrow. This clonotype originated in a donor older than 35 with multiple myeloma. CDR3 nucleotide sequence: TGTGCCAGCAGCCCCCGGACAGGGGGCGCCACAGATACGCAGTATTTT. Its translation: CASSPRTGGATDTQYF.